A selection of T cell receptor beta chains follows, all from one sample in a study of T-cell memory formation after mild COVID-19. MiXCR was run by TCRdb on the 5' RACE reads, yielding one entry per CDR3 protein. In the table there are 350,000 to 500,000 distinct CDR3 sequences, less than 25% of which are singletons. The sequenced material came from PBMCs or a T cell subset sorted from them (not recorded which). These receptors all stem from an adult woman who had mild COVID-19 (a few samples of this study predate the infection). Cell type and time point are not known. The CDR3 runs from the conserved cysteine through the conserved F or W. The D gene is left open where the match is weak. Clone sizes are given selectively: once, few, many, or a class where the clone is expanded.

few TRBJ2-7 TRBD2 TRBV7-8 TGTGCCAGCAGCTTGACTAGCGCACGATCCTACGAGCAGTACTTC CASSLTSARSYEQYF
few TRBJ2-7 TRBD2 TRBV20-1 TGCAGTGCTAGAGTCCCCGGGACTAGCCGCTACGAGCAGTACTTC CSARVPGTSRYEQYF
NA TRBJ2-4 TRBD1 TRBV7-9 TGTGCCAGCAGATCTAATGGGGACAGGGGAGACCTCATTCAGTACTTC CASRSNGDRGDLIQYF
NA TRBJ2-1 TRBD2 TRBV7-3 TGTGCCAGCAGCTTAAGGGGACTAGCGGGAGATAAGTTCTTC CASSLRGLAGDKFF
NA TRBJ1-1 NA TRBV20-1 TGCAGTGCTAAGACCCAGACGGATAACACTGAAGCTTTCTTT CSAKTQTDNTEAFF
few TRBJ2-7 TRBD2 TRBV7-2 TGTGCCAGCAGCTTAGGCCCTCCTCTAGCGGGAGGGCCCTACGAGCAGTACTTC CASSLGPPLAGGPYEQYF
few TRBJ2-1 NA TRBV27 TGTGCCAGCAGTTTTCGGGGGCGGTACAATGAGCAGTTCTTC CASSFRGRYNEQFF
few TRBJ2-1 NA TRBV7-8 TGTGCCAGCAGCTTAGCGGGAGGTGTTACCTACAATGAGCAGTTCTTC CASSLAGGVTYNEQFF
few TRBJ2-1 TRBD2 TRBV7-2 TGTGCCAGCAGCTCCCGGGGACTAGCCGACAATGAGCAGTTCTTC CASSSRGLADNEQFF
few TRBJ1-2 NA TRBV5-6 TGTGCCAGCGGAGAGACCCGAAACTATGGCTACACCTTC CASGETRNYGYTF
few TRBJ2-2 NA TRBV6-2/TRBV6-3 TGTGCCAGCAGCTCAGCCTGGCAGATCACCGGGGAGCTGTTTTTT CASSSAWQITGELFF
NA TRBJ2-7 NA TRBV7-2 TGTGCCAGCAGCGGGGCGCCCGATGGGGAGCAGTACTTC CASSGAPDGEQYF
few TRBJ1-2 NA TRBV12-3/TRBV12-4 TGTGCCAGCAGTACTACAGGGTCCTTTGGCTACACCTTC CASSTTGSFGYTF
NA TRBJ2-1 TRBD1 TRBV2 TGTGCCAGCCTTTCGCCCGACAGGGGGCTTAATGAGCAGTTCTTC CASLSPDRGLNEQFF
NA TRBJ2-1 TRBD2 TRBV3-1 TGTGCCATTTCAGCAGCGGGGGCCAATGAGCAGTTCTTC CAISAAGANEQFF
NA TRBJ2-7 NA TRBV28 TGTGCCAGCAGTTCCCGCCCAGGGATCGAGCAGTACTTC CASSSRPGIEQYF
few TRBJ1-1 NA TRBV5-1 TGCGCCAGCAGCTCCCTCGTAGCAGGGTCAGCTTTCTTT CASSSLVAGSAFF
once TRBJ1-5 TRBD1 TRBV7-9 TGTGCCAGCAGCGCGACAGGGATGAATCAGCCCCAGCATTTT CASSATGMNQPQHF
NA TRBJ2-1 TRBD1 TRBV4-1 TGCGCCAGCAGCCAGGAACTTAGACAGGGTAATGAGCAGTTCTTC CASSQELRQGNEQFF
few TRBJ2-1 NA TRBV7-2 TGTGCCAGCAGCTTAGCGCTGAGGGGAGTTTATGAGCAGTTCTTC CASSLALRGVYEQFF
NA TRBJ1-1 NA TRBV5-4 TGTGCCAGCAGCCCGACGAGGTGGGGCACTGAAGCTTTCTTT CASSPTRWGTEAFF
NA TRBJ2-1 NA TRBV7-8 TGTGCCAGCAGCTTAGTTCAACAGCTACACAATGAGCAGTTCTTC CASSLVQQLHNEQFF
few TRBJ2-7 TRBD2 TRBV12-3/TRBV12-4 TGTGCCAGCGCTCAGCGGGGGGAGGAGGTCGGGTACTTC CASAQRGEEVGYF
NA TRBJ1-5 TRBD1 TRBV12-3/TRBV12-4 TGTGCCAGCAGGTGGACAGGCCGCAATCAGCCCCAGCATTTT CASRWTGRNQPQHF
NA TRBJ2-1 NA TRBV7-6 TGTGCCAGCGGCACTGGGGATGAGCAGTTCTTC CASGTGDEQFF
NA TRBJ1-1 TRBD1 TRBV12-3/TRBV12-4 TGTGCCAGCAGTTTAGCCCCCGGACAGGGGAGCAACACTGAAGCTTTCTTT CASSLAPGQGSNTEAFF
few TRBJ2-7 NA TRBV15 TGTGCCACCAGCAGACAGGAAAGGGGCGAGCAGTACTTC CATSRQERGEQYF
many TRBJ1-1 TRBD1 TRBV18 TGTGCCAGCCATGTAACAGGGGGGGCTGAAGCTTTCTTT CASHVTGGAEAFF
few TRBJ2-1 TRBD2 TRBV4-1 TGCGCCAGCAGCCAGATACTAGCGGGGGAGACGAACTCCTACAATGAGCAGTTCTTC CASSQILAGETNSYNEQFF
few TRBJ2-1 TRBD2 TRBV12-3/TRBV12-4 TGTGCCAGCAGTGGACCGGGACTAGCGGGAGTCAAAGAGCAGTTCTTC CASSGPGLAGVKEQFF
NA TRBJ2-1 TRBD1 TRBV24-1 TGTGCCACCAGTGAATGGACAGGGAGGAATGAGCAGTTCTTC CATSEWTGRNEQFF
few TRBJ2-7 NA TRBV5-1 TGCGCCAGCAGTCGGGACACTTCCAGCTCCTACGAGCAGTACTTC CASSRDTSSSYEQYF
NA TRBJ1-2 NA TRBV14 TGTGCCAGCAGCCCCTCTTCCTCCTATGGCTACACCTTC CASSPSSSYGYTF
NA TRBJ2-1 TRBD2 TRBV7-3 TGTGCCAGCAGCTTATTCGCGGGGGGGAGGAATGAGCAGTTCTTC CASSLFAGGRNEQFF
few TRBJ2-2 NA TRBV7-6 TGTGCCAGCAGCTTAGTATCTGCGACCGGGGAGCTGTTTTTT CASSLVSATGELFF
few TRBJ2-1 TRBD2 TRBV11-2 TGTGCCAGCAGCTCAACTAGCGGGGGGAACAATGAGCAGTTCTTC CASSSTSGGNNEQFF
few TRBJ2-3 TRBD2 TRBV30 TGTGCCTGGAGTCCAACAGGAGTGACTAGCGCGATTTTAACAGATACGCAGTATTTT CAWSPTGVTSAILTDTQYF
few TRBJ2-3 NA TRBV5-1 TGCGCCAGCAGCTTCACGGGAGATACGCAGTATTTT CASSFTGDTQYF
NA TRBJ2-7 TRBD1 TRBV5-1 TGCGCCAGCAGCTGGGACAGGCGAACCTACGAGCAGTACTTC CASSWDRRTYEQYF
few TRBJ2-3 TRBD2 TRBV7-6 TGTGCCAGCGGTCACGGGACTAGCGAGATCCCTAGCACAGATACGCAGTATTTT CASGHGTSEIPSTDTQYF
few TRBJ2-1 NA TRBV5-1 TGCGCCAGCAGCTTGGAGGGCAGGGGAAGCTCCTACAATGAGCAGTTCTTC CASSLEGRGSSYNEQFF
NA TRBJ1-2 NA TRBV12-3/TRBV12-4 TGTGCCAGCCGAGATTCTAACTATGGCTACACCTTC CASRDSNYGYTF
NA TRBJ2-1 TRBD2 TRBV4-3 TGCGCCAGCAGCCAAGAAGGACTAGCGGGAGGTCCCCTTACTGAGCAGTTCTTC CASSQEGLAGGPLTEQFF